The present TCR beta chain was sequenced within a study of response to subunit inactivated influenza vaccine. This clonotype was counted ten times or more. A single record per CDR3 protein comes from TCRdb applying MiXCR to the RT-PCR reads. The table records 590,000 or so distinct CDR3 sequences, roughly 15% of them present only once. V lost 2 bases to trimming and J lost 1 base, with 6 bases between them. CDR3 length: 15 residues. Per germline, CDR1 MNHEY and CDR2 SVGAGI. The clonotype comes from a man in his fifties who received an inactivated influenza vaccine. V and J are TRBV6-5 and TRBJ1-6; maybe TRBD1 (5 bases). The specimen comprised PBMCs from blood, sampled 14 days before vaccination. CDR3 amino acids: CASSYGGSYNSPLHF. Here the CDR3 DNA reads TGTGCCAGCAGTTACGGGGGTTCCTATAATTCACCCCTCCACTTT.